The 12 T cell receptor beta chains below come from one sample, sequenced in a study of blood T cell repertoires in COVID-19 (dated by TCRdb to between 2020 and 2021). Library preparation employed the immunoSEQ multiplex PCR assay. TCRdb limited this immuneACCESS table to in-frame rearrangements with V and J called. A share of clones is missing; checked studies link under half to unresolved V genes, and the rest is unexplained. The sample yields about half a million clones; 80% to 90% were counted once. The ten largest clonotypes hold roughly 3.2% of the sample. Specimen: peripheral blood. These receptors all come from a human donor in a cohort sampled during active COVID-19.

This clone was seen once. The chain combines TRBV2 with TRBJ2-7; D is possibly TRBD1 (7 bases). The CDR3 loop spans 14 amino acids. Trimming removed 4 bases from V and 7 bases from J, with 17 bases in between. Germline CDR1 SNHLY, CDR2 FYNNEI. CDR3 protein: CASSGRLQGGEQYF. The DNA for the CDR3 is TGTGCCAGCAGTGGGCGCTTGCAGGGGGGTGAGCAGTACTTC.

CDR3 in DNA: TGTGCCACCAGCAGAAATCTGCCGGGACAGGGTCTAGTGGAACTGTTTTTT. This translates into CATSRNLPGQGLVELFF. The rearrangement uses TRBV15 and TRBJ1-4; 9 bases map to TRBD1. Trimming took 2 bases from V and 12 from J; bases not matched to a gene: 16. The length of the CDR3 is 17 residues. Germline V lookup: CDR1 LNHNV, CDR2 YYDKDF (reference sequence).

The chain uses TRBV28 and TRBJ2-1, with TRBD2 matching over 10 bases. This CDR3 region has 14 residues. Germline loops: CDR1 MDHEN, CDR2 SYDVKM. Trimming took 8 bases from V and 10 from J; bases not matched to a gene: 11. CDR3 sequence reads: CASVRPSGSREQFF. The CDR3 DNA sequence: TGTGCCAGCGTTAGGCCTAGCGGGAGTCGCGAGCAGTTCTTC.

The V and J genes are TRBV7-6 and TRBJ1-6, with D perhaps TRBD1 (6 bases). Germline V gives CDR1 SGHVS, CDR2 FNYEAQ. The ends were cut back, 5 bases at V and 7 bases at J, with 18 bases in the middle. The CDR3 has 16 amino acids. The CDR3, as DNA: TGTGCCAGCAGCCCCTTTTCCGGGACACGGAATTCACCCCTCCACTTT. Its protein product is CASSPFSGTRNSPLHF. The variable domain in full, with the rest retrieved from reference TRBV7-6 and TRBJ1-6, is GAGVSQSPRYKVTKRGQDVALRCDPISGHVSLYWYRQALGQGPEFLTYFNYEAQQDKSGLPNDRFSAERPEGSISTLTIQRTEQRDSAMYRCASSPFSGTRNSPLHFGNGTRLTVT.

The chain is built from TRBV25-1 and TRBJ2-5; D may be TRBD2 (6 bases). This CDR3 has 15 residues. V was clipped by 4 bases and J by 6 bases, with 18 bases between them. Germline CDR1 and CDR2: MGHDK and SYGVNS. The DNA of the CDR3 is TGTGCCAGCAGTGGACCCCTGGGGGGTGATCAGACCCAGTACTTC. It translates to CASSGPLGGDQTQYF.

As DNA, the CDR3 is TGCGCCAGCAGCTTGCAAACAGGGAGCGCGTACGAGCAGTACTTC. It yields the protein CASSLQTGSAYEQYF. This chain joins TRBV5-1 and TRBJ2-7; possibly TRBD1 for D (6 bases). The V end was cut by 1 base, the J end by 4 bases, with 15 bases between. Germline V gene data show CDR1 as SGHRS and CDR2 as YFSETQ. This CDR3 is built from 15 residues.

The chain combines TRBV19 with TRBJ1-4, with D hard to call. There are 17 residues in the CDR3. V lost 1 base and J 0 bases, leaving 12 bases between the germline ends. Germline V gene lookup returns CDR1 LNHDA and CDR2 SQIVND (reference sequence). CDR3 residues: CASSIVGSFATNEKLFF. The CDR3 DNA reads as TGTGCCAGTAGTATAGTTGGCAGTTTTGCAACTAATGAAAAACTGTTTTTT.

This clone has more than one count but fewer than ten. The rearrangement links TRBV19 to TRBJ1-5; D is ambiguous. The CDR3 has 18 residues. Germline CDR1 is LNHDA and CDR2 is SQIVND (reference sequence). V lost 3 bases and J 0 bases, leaving 18 bases between the germline ends. The chain's CDR3 is CASSIRVLLLYSNQPQHF. In DNA, the CDR3 is TGTGCCAGTAGTATCCGGGTCCTACTTCTTTATAGCAATCAGCCCCAGCATTTT.

This chain uses TRBV19 with TRBJ1-1; D is perhaps TRBD1 (6 bases). The length of the CDR3 is 15 residues. V dropped 3 bases and J dropped 3 bases, with 14 bases sitting between them. Germline lookup yields CDR1 LNHDA and CDR2 SQIVND (reference sequence). CDR3 nucleotides: TGTGCCAGTAGTATCTTCTACAGGGCGGACACTGAAGCTTTCTTT. Protein product: CASSIFYRADTEAFF.

Notes on this clone: The sample has other DNA sequences that encode this CDR3 too. The rearrangement links TRBV19 to TRBJ2-5; D is possibly TRBD1 (6 bases). This CDR3 has 13 amino acids. The germline CDR1 and CDR2 sequences are LNHDA and SQIVND (reference sequence). Trimming took off 3 bases at V and 2 bases at J, with 7 bases between the two ends. CDR3 loop: CASSIGQQETQYF. The CDR3 DNA reads TGTGCCAGTAGTATTGGACAGCAAGAGACCCAGTACTTC.

V gene TRBV3-1 (or the pseudogene TRBV3-2) combines with J gene TRBJ2-7; 8 bases fit TRBD1. The CDR3 covers 13 residues. The V segment lost 4 bases and the J segment 3 bases; nucleotides outside the gene matches: 2. The germline V gene encodes CDR1 LGHDT and CDR2 YNNKEL (reference sequence). The CDR3 region has the DNA TGTGCCAGCAGCCTCGGGACAGGCTACGAGCAGTACTTC. Translated, it gives CASSLGTGYEQYF.

This chain links TRBV14 with TRBJ1-3; D is perhaps TRBD1 (6 bases). V lost 6 bases, J lost 0 bases, and 9 bases lay in between. The germline gives CDR1 SGHDN, CDR2 FVKESK. This CDR3 spans 14 amino acids. The CDR3 DNA is TGTGCCAGCAGACGGGACATCTCTGGAAACACCATATATTTT. Encoded protein: CASRRDISGNTIYF.